Below, 2 T cell receptor beta chains from the same sample are listed, as sequenced in a study of blood T cell repertoires in COVID-19. Only in-frame clones appear in the TCRdb table, and some are missing; sequencing was by immunoSEQ multiplex PCR. The sample has a few hundred thousand clones, 89% seen once. Source material: peripheral blood. The receptor set was obtained from a woman between 55 and 75 years old with COVID-19, enrolled during active disease.

This clone was recorded only once. The chain links TRBV27 to TRBJ1-4, with D uncertain. V lost 8 bases and J 0 bases, leaving 7 bases between the germline ends. The CDR3 has 13 residues. In germline, CDR1 is MNHEY, CDR2 SMNVEV (reference sequence). CDR3: CASAGTTNEKLFF. For the CDR3, the DNA is TGTGCCAGCGCCGGGACAACTAATGAAAAACTGTTTTTT.

V usage is TRBV5-1 and J usage is TRBJ1-4; TRBD1 agrees at 7 bases. J lost 6 bases, V lost 4 bases, and 6 bases had no gene match. Germline V lookup: CDR1 SGHRS, CDR2 YFSETQ. The CDR3 sequence is 14 residues long. CDR3 nucleotide sequence: TGCGCCAGCAGCCAACAGGGGAGTTATGAAAAACTGTTTTTT. This codes for CASSQQGSYEKLFF.